This T cell receptor (beta chain) was observed in a study of blood T cells in healthy people across ages. General observations from the study: The study lacked donor CMV status, which possibly confounded expanded clonotype changes.

Regarding this clonotype: Its antigen is as yet unknown.

Through a sample-barcoded 5' primer and a J-beta primer mix, a second PCR was run for roughly 6 to 11 cycles. One entry per CDR3 protein results from TCRdb running MiXCR on the 5' RACE reads. The sample includes 600,000 to 1,000,000 distinct CDR3 sequences, 58% of them seen just once. Germline lookup yields CDR1 DFQATT and CDR2 SNEGSKA (reference sequence). This CDR3 contains 14 residues. The V end was cut by 5 bases, the J end by 0 bases, with 13 bases between. The chain combines TRBV20-1 with TRBJ2-5; D possibly uses TRBD1 or TRBD2 (5 bases each). The clonotype was recovered from a young man in good health. Sequencing was carried out using blood. Here the CDR3 DNA reads TGCAGTGCTGTACCAGGGACCCACCAAGAGACCCAGTACTTC. Translating it yields CSAVPGTHQETQYF.